This is a list of T cell receptor beta chains from one sample in a study of Ad26.COV2.S vaccination and SARS-CoV-2 variants. This table comes from immunoSEQ multiplex PCR, and its TCRdb copy is limited to in-frame clones, with some not included. The sample lists about 350,000 clones, approximately 84% seen once, with 3% to 4% in the top ten. This material consisted of peripheral blood, taken in a trial of Ad26.COV2.S vaccine versus placebo. These receptors were collected from a person between 18 and 65 years old who received the Ad26.COV2.S COVID-19 vaccine or a placebo. Each CDR3 is given with its conserved first and last residue. The D gene is left open where the match is weak. Clone sizes are given selectively: once, few, many, or a class where the clone is expanded.

d_call,v_call,j_call,clone_size,cdr3_aa,cdr3_nt
NA,TRBV7-8,TRBJ1-4,NA,CASSIRDGRSRGVEKLFF,TGTGCCAGCAGCATCCGGGACGGTCGATCCCGCGGGGTTGAAAAACTGTTTTTT
TRBD2,TRBV5-1,TRBJ2-7,NA,CASSLSGLASYEQYF,TGCGCCAGCAGCTTGTCCGGACTAGCGAGCTACGAGCAGTACTTC
NA,TRBV5-1,TRBJ2-7,few,CASSLAAYTYEQYF,TGCGCCAGCAGCTTGGCCGCTTATACCTACGAGCAGTACTTC
NA,TRBV5-6,TRBJ1-1,NA,CASSLAGQGPTNTEAFF,TGTGCCAGCAGCTTGGCCGGGCAAGGTCCTACGAACACTGAAGCTTTCTTT
NA,TRBV30,TRBJ2-6,NA,CAWSVKPSGANVLTF,TGTGCCTGGAGTGTAAAGCCTTCTGGGGCCAACGTCCTGACTTTC
TRBD1,TRBV4-3,TRBJ2-3,NA,CASSRTGSDTQYF,TGCGCCAGCAGCCGGACAGGGTCTGATACGCAGTATTTT
TRBD1,TRBV18,TRBJ2-2,NA,CASSPARGRTGGELFF,TGTGCCAGCTCACCAGCGAGGGGGCGAACTGGCGGGGAGCTGTTTTTT
NA,TRBV5-1,TRBJ1-2,NA,CASSPDGGSYGYTF,TGCGCCAGCAGCCCCGACGGGGGCAGCTATGGCTACACCTTC
TRBD2,TRBV12-5,TRBJ2-2,NA,CASGVGLAGNTGELFF,TGTGCTAGTGGTGTTGGACTAGCGGGTAACACCGGGGAGCTGTTTTTT
TRBD1,TRBV19,TRBJ1-1,NA,CASSAGDRMNTEAFF,TGTGCCAGTAGTGCCGGGGACAGGATGAACACTGAAGCTTTCTTT
NA,TRBV10-3,TRBJ2-2,NA,CAISEFGLADTNTGELFF,TGTGCCATCAGTGAGTTTGGGCTAGCCGATACGAACACCGGGGAGCTGTTTTTT
NA,TRBV14,TRBJ2-3,NA,CASSPVWGTDTQYF,TGTGCCAGCAGCCCCGTGTGGGGCACAGATACGCAGTATTTT
TRBD1,TRBV5-5,TRBJ1-6,NA,CASSWRGQEFSYNSPLHF,TGTGCCAGCAGCTGGAGGGGACAGGAGTTCTCCTATAATTCACCCCTCCACTTT
TRBD1,TRBV5-1,TRBJ2-3,NA,CASSLVTGTDTQYF,TGCGCCAGCAGCTTGGTGACAGGGACAGATACGCAGTATTTT
NA,TRBV15,TRBJ2-7,NA,CATSYGLGAAYEQYF,TGTGCCACCAGCTACGGTCTCGGTGCGGCCTACGAGCAGTACTTC
TRBD1,TRBV2,TRBJ2-5,NA,CATPDREETQYF,TGTGCCACCCCGGACAGGGAAGAGACCCAGTACTTC
NA,TRBV5-4,TRBJ1-6,few,CASSLELTEQRDSPLHF,TGTGCCAGCAGCTTGGAGCTGACAGAACAGCGTGATTCACCCCTCCACTTT
TRBD2,TRBV4-1,TRBJ2-2,NA,CASSPGLAGGLVGELFF,TGCGCCAGCAGCCCCGGACTAGCGGGGGGGCTCGTCGGGGAGCTGTTTTTT
NA,TRBV7-6,TRBJ2-7,NA,CASSLELAPSYEQYF,TGTGCCAGCAGCTTAGAATTGGCTCCTTCCTACGAGCAGTACTTC
NA,TRBV30,TRBJ1-4,NA,CAWSASSTNEKLFF,TGTGCCTGGAGTGCCAGCTCAACTAATGAAAAACTGTTTTTT
NA,TRBV27,TRBJ2-3,NA,CASSLVQGHTQYF,TGTGCCAGCAGTTTAGTTCAGGGGCATACGCAGTATTTT
NA,TRBV10-3,TRBJ1-2,NA,CAISESDTAFYGYTF,TGTGCCATCAGTGAGTCTGATACGGCCTTCTATGGCTACACCTTC
NA,TRBV7-9,TRBJ2-5,few,CASSLVHRAGQETQYF,TGTGCCAGCAGCTTAGTCCACAGGGCTGGGCAAGAGACCCAGTACTTC